These 5 T cell receptor beta chains were all obtained from the same sample, sequenced in a study of immune heterogeneity within non-small cell lung tumors. Bulk tumor genomic DNA, 450 to 600 ng per sample, was the template. Several biopsies were collected from each primary tumor during surgery. They were spaced as far apart as possible within the tumor mass. Those enrolled were patients newly diagnosed with untreated non-small cell lung cancer and undergoing curative surgery. Multiplex PCR relied on 32 V and 13 J primers to amplify TCR beta CDR3. TCRdb fed the multiplex PCR reads into MiXCR, producing one record per CDR3 protein. Seen here are several thousand distinct CDR3 sequences, around 23% observed once, and the top ten hold around 16%. Specimen: lung tumor tissue. Receptors were obtained from a man aged 55 to 70 with non-small cell lung cancer.

This clonotype is termed medium-sized. The CDR3 loop is CSVDGFYGYTF. DNA for the CDR3: TGCAGCGTTGACGGATTCTATGGCTACACCTTC. This rearrangement joins TRBV29-1 to TRBJ1-2; no firm D call. Trimming pared 3 bases from V and 4 bases from J, leaving 6 bases between. Germline V CDR1 and CDR2: SQVTM, ANQGSEA. There are 11 residues in the CDR3.

This clonotype counts as large (0.1 to 1%). The chain joins TRBV28 to TRBJ1-5; no clear D gene. V lost 11 bases and J 2 bases, leaving 13 bases between the germline ends. Germline-derived CDR1 and CDR2 are MDHEN and SYDVKM. There are 13 residues in the CDR3. CDR3 sequence reads: CAVFEPGNQPQHF. DNA for the CDR3: TGTGCCGTTTTTGAGCCAGGCAATCAGCCCCAGCATTTT.

The chain couples TRBV6-4 to TRBJ2-1, with no clear D. V lost 4 bases to trimming and J lost 6 bases, with 13 bases between them. The CDR3 loop spans 14 amino acids. Per the germline V gene, CDR1 is MRHNA and CDR2 is SNTAGT. CDR3 loop: CASSVEVSRNEQFF. The CDR3 DNA reads as TGTGCCAGCAGTGTTGAAGTGAGCCGCAATGAGCAGTTCTTC.

Relative to its sample, this clonotype is medium-sized. This chain uses TRBV11-3 with TRBJ2-7; TRBD1 aligns across 9 bases. This CDR3 is built from 13 residues. Germline CDR1 is SGHNT and CDR2 is YENEEA. Trimming cost V 4 bases and J 5 bases; bases outside gene matches: 3. The CDR3 protein is CASSSGQGDEQYF. Here the CDR3 DNA reads TGTGCCAGCAGCTCGGGACAGGGCGACGAGCAGTACTTC.

Remarks on this clonotype: A much larger clone lies one base from this, so it may be a read error. The V and J genes are TRBV5-1 and TRBJ2-3, with 8 bases lining up with TRBD1. With V trimmed by 0 bases and J by 2 bases, 8 bases remained unmatched. Germline V gene lookup returns CDR1 SGHRS and CDR2 YFSETQ. The CDR3 contains 17 residues. Here the CDR3 reads CASSLAPGQAITDTQYF. The CDR3 nucleotides read TGCGCCAGCAGCTTGGCCCCGGGACAGGCAATCACAGATACGCAGTATTTT. The variable domain in full, with the rest retrieved from reference TRBV5-1 and TRBJ2-3, is KAGVTQTPRYLIKTRGQQVTLSCSPISGHRSVSWYQQTPGQGLQFLFEYFSETQRNKGNFPGRFSGRQFSNSRSEMNVSTLELGDSALYLCASSLAPGQAITDTQYFGPGTRLTVL.